This TCR beta chain was identified in a study of OX40 agonist ivuxolimab in advanced cancers. Whole-study results and caveats: Some nonresponders likewise displayed low normalized T-cell clonal expansion.

Of note for this clone: No antigen is known for it.

The CDR3 is 18 residues long. CDR1 and CDR2 from the germline V gene are SGHVS and FQNEAQ. Trimming cost V 2 bases and J 3 bases, with 23 bases left between them. Generated by immunoSEQ multiplex PCR, the TCRdb table keeps only in-frame clones and is missing some. The profile covers about 73,000 clones, with around nine tenths appearing a single time and 0.5% to 0.55% taken by the ten largest. This clonotype was sampled from an adult with an advanced solid tumor such as melanoma, head and neck, liver or kidney cancer. The sample in question was CD4+ or CD8+ T cells sorted from blood, obtained in a trial of the OX40 agonist ivuxolimab. This chain uses TRBV7-8 with TRBJ2-7, with a possible D match to TRBD1 (7 bases). CDR3 residues: CASSLTWGGGTDIYEQYF. In DNA, the CDR3 is TGTGCCAGCAGCTTAACCTGGGGCGGAGGGACAGACATCTACGAGCAGTACTTC.